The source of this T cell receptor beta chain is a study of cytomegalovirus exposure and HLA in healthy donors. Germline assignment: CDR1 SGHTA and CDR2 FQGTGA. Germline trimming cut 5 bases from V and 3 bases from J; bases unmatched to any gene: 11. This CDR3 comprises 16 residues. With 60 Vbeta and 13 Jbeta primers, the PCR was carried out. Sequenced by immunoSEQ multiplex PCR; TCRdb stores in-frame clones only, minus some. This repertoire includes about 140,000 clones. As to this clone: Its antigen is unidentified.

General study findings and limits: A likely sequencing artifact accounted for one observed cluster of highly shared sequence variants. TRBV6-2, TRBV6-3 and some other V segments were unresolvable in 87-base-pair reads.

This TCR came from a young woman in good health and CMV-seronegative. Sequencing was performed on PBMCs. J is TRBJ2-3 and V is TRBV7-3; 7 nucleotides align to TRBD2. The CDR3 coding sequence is TGTGCCAGCAGCCCGACTCCGAGGGAGGGAACAGATACGCAGTATTTT. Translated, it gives CASSPTPREGTDTQYF.